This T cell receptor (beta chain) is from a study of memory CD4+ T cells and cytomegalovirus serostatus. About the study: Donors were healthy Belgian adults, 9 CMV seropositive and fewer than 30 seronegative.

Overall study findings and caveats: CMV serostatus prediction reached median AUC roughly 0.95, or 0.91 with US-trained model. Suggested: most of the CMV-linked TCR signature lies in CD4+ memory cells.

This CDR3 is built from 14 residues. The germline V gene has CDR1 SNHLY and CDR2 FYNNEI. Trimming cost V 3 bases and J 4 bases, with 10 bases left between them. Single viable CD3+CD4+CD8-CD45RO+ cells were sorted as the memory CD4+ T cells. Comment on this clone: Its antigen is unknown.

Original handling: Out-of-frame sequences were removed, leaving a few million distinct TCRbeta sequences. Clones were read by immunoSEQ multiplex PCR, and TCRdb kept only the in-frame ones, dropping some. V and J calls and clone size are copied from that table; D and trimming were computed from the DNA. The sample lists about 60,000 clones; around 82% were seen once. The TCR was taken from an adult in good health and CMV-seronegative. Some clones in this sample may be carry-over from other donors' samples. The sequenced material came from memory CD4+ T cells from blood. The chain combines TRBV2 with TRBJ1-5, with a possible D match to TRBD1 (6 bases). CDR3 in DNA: TGTGCCAGCAGTGATGGGAGGGGGAATCAGCCCCAGCATTTT. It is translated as CASSDGRGNQPQHF.